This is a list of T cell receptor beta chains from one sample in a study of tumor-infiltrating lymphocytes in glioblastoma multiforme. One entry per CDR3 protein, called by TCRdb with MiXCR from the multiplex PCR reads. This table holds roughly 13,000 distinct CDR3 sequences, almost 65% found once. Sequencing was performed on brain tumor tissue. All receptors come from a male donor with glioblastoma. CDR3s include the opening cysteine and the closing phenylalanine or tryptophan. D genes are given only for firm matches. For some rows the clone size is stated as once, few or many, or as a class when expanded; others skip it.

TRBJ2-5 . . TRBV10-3 TGTGCCATCAGTGGGTCAGGGGACCAAAGGACCCAGTACTTC CAISGSGDQRTQYF
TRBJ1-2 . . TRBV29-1 TGCAGGGTTGAGGCGGGGCACCATGGCTACACCTTC CRVEAGHHGYTF
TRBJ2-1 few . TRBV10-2 TGCGCCAGCAGTGGACTAGATGAAAATGAGCAGTTCTTC CASSGLDENEQFF
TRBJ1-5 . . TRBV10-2 TGCGCCAGCAGTGAGTACGGGGGGAATAGCAATCAGCCCCAGCCTTTT CASSEYGGNSNQPQPF
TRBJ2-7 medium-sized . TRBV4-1 TGCGCCAGCAGCCAAGTTGCGGTTAAAGGGGCCTACGAGCAGTACTTC CASSQVAVKGAYEQYF
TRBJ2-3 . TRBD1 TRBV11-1 TGTGCCAGCACCTTTTTCGGACAGGTAGACACAGATACGCAGTGTTTT CASTFFGQVDTDTQCF
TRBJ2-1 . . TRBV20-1 TGCAGTGCTAGCCCCGGGGAACTAATGGGTAACTATGAGCAGTTCTTC CSASPGELMGNYEQFF
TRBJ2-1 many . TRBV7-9 TGTGCCAGCAGCCCCCTACTGATGCCGAATGAGCAGTTCTTC CASSPLLMPNEQFF
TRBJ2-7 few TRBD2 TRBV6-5 TGTGCCAGCAGTATTCGGATAGCGGGAGGTATCACCTACGAGCAGTACTTC CASSIRIAGGITYEQYF
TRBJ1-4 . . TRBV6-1 TGTGCCAGCAGTGAGAGGGGTTTTTACGAAAAACTGTTTTTT CASSERGFYEKLFF
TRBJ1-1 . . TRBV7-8 TGTGCCAGCAGCGCCTTCGGGACACAGAACACTGAAGCTTTCTTT CASSAFGTQNTEAFF
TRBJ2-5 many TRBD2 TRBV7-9 TGTGCCAGCAGCTCCTCCGGGACTAAAGAGACCCAGTACTTC CASSSSGTKETQYF
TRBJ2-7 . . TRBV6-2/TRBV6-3 TGTGCCAGCAGTTACCCATCCTACGAGCAGTACTTC CASSYPSYEQYF
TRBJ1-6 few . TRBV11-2 TGTGCCAGCAGCTTAGGGGGAACCCTCCACTTT CASSLGGTLHF
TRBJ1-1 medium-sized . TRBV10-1 TGCGCCAGCACCTTAGACTGGAACACTGAAGCTTTCTTT CASTLDWNTEAFF
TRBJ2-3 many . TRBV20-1 TGCAGTGCCTGGGGACCTTACTCCACAGATACGCAGTATTTT CSAWGPYSTDTQYF
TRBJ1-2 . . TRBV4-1 TGCGCCAGCCACCAAGACCGATACAGAGGAAACTATGGCTACACCTTC CASHQDRYRGNYGYTF
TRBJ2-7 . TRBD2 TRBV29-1 TGCAGCGTTGAGTTTAGCGGGTCAGCCGGCCGCTACGAGCAGTACTTC CSVEFSGSAGRYEQYF
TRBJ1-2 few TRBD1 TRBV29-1 TGCAGCGCCTGGACAGGCACAAACTATGGCTACACCTTC CSAWTGTNYGYTF
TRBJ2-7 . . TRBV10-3 TGTGCCATCAGTGAAAGCCGGGGGACTATCGGGGGCGGAGAGCAGTACTTC CAISESRGTIGGGEQYF
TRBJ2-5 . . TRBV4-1 TGCGCCAGCAGCCTAGATTCAGGGGGGGCGGAGACCCAGTACTTT CASSLDSGGAETQYF
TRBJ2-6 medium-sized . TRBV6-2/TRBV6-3 TGTGCCAGCAGTTCGACAGCCTCTGGGGCCAACGTCCTGACTTTC CASSSTASGANVLTF
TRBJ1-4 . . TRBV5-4 TGTGCCGGCAGCTTGTCGTCAGGGGTTCAGGAAAAACTGTTTTTT CAGSLSSGVQEKLFF
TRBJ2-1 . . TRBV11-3 TGTGCCAGCAGCTTCGGAGACAATGAGCAGTTCTTC CASSFGDNEQFF
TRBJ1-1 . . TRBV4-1 TGCTCCAGCGGCCAAGAGATTTCGACTGGAGCTTTCTTT CSSGQEISTGAFF
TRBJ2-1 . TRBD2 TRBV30 TGTGCCCGGGGAACTAGCGGGCCTGGGGATGAGCAGTTCTTC CARGTSGPGDEQFF
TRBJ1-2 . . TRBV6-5 TGTGCCAGCAGTTACTCGAAGGTCCTGGACACGGGAAGTGGCTACACCTTC CASSYSKVLDTGSGYTF
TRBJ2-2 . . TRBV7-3 TGTACCAGCAGCTTTAGCACCAGGGAGCTGTTTTTT CTSSFSTRELFF
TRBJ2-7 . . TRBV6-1 TGTGCCAGCAGTGAAGTTCGGGTGGACGAGCAGTACTTC CASSEVRVDEQYF
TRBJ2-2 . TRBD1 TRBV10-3 TGTGCCACAGAATCAGGGGGCAGCACCGGGGAGCTGTTTTTT CATESGGSTGELFF
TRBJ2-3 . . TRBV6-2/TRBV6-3 TGTGCCAGCAGTTACTTTTACGGGACCAGAGATACGCGGTATTTT CASSYFYGTRDTRYF
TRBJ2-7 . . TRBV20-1 TGCAGTGCTAGTAGCAGGGTAGAGGGAGAGCAGTACTTC CSASSRVEGEQYF
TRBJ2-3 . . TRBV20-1 TGCAGTGCGGTAACGGGACACCCTCTCACAGATACGCAGTATTTT CSAVTGHPLTDTQYF
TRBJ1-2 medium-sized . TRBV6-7 TGTGCCAGCAGTCTTCCACAGGGATCACCTGGCTACACCTTC CASSLPQGSPGYTF
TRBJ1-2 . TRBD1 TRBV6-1 TGTGCCAGCAGTGAAGACAGGGGTGGGGGATATTATCGCTACACCTTC CASSEDRGGGYYRYTF
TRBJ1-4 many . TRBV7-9 TGTGCCAGCGCTACGGACGGACATAATGAAAAACTGTTTTTT CASATDGHNEKLFF
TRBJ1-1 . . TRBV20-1 TGCAGTACTCCCCGGGAGGGCAAAGCCTTTTTT CSTPREGKAFF
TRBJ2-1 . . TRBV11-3 TGTGCCAAGAGCTACGGGGCGAACAATGAGCAGCTCTTC CAKSYGANNEQLF
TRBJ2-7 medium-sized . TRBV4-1 TGCGCCAGCAGCCAAGATCTAACAGGGTTAGGAAACTACGAGCAGTACTTC CASSQDLTGLGNYEQYF
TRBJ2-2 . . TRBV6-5 TGTGCCAGCAGTGGACTAATGGGGCGGTCCGGGGAGCTGTTTTTT CASSGLMGRSGELFF
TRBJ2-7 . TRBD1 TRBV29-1 TGCAGCATCCAAAGGGCCGGGACGACAGGGACCTACGAGCAGTACTTC CSIQRAGTTGTYEQYF